The present T cell receptor beta chain was sequenced within a study of blood T cell repertoires in COVID-19. As for the study in general: Sample material is recorded as cDNA or gDNA derived from T cells, B-cell-depleted T cells, or PBMCs.

This CDR3 comprises 15 residues. Germline loops: CDR1 LNHDA, CDR2 SQIVND (reference sequence). Trimming pared 6 bases from V and 0 bases from J, leaving 14 bases between. Generated by immunoSEQ multiplex PCR, the TCRdb table keeps only in-frame clones and is missing some. This sample has about 190,000 clones, with 82% found just once. The sequence was obtained from a woman aged 60-75 years with acute COVID-19. This chain links TRBV19 with TRBJ1-1; D is perhaps TRBD1 (5 bases). Sequenced: PBMCs or T cells enriched from blood (not recorded which). The CDR3 nucleotides are TGTGCCAGTAGCAACCGCAGGGCCCTGAACACTGAAGCTTTCTTT. This encodes CASSNRRALNTEAFF. Full variable domain (remainder filled in from reference TRBV19 and TRBJ1-1): DGGITQSPKYLFRKEGQNVTLSCEQNLNHDAMYWYRQDPGQGLRLIYYSQIVNDFQKGDIAEGYSVSREKKESFPLTVTSAQKNPTAFYLCASSNRRALNTEAFFGQGTRLTVV.